Following are 20 T cell receptor beta chains from one sample sequenced in a study of T-cell memory formation after mild COVID-19 (dated by TCRdb to the early 2020s). Library preparation used 5' RACE. Sequenced on an Illumina NovaSeq 6000. The public reads were run again by TCRdb, first through fastp at Q25 and then through MiXCR, and only productive beta chains were kept. Records with the same CDR3 protein are collapsed into one entry carrying the most frequent genes and DNA. For this sample the table gives 250,000 to 350,000 distinct CDR3 sequences, of which roughly a fifth were detected only once. The biggest ten clones account for roughly 21% of the sample. Sequenced input: PBMCs or a T cell subset sorted from them (not recorded which). The receptor source for this set is a man aged 18 to 35 who had mild COVID-19 (a few samples of this study predate the infection). The sample titles of this study are shuffled in the database, so cell type and time point are left out; the donor was told from shared clones.

Many counts were recorded for this clonotype. The V call is TRBV3-1, the J call TRBJ1-2; TRBD1 agrees at 8 bases. This CDR3 spans 15 amino acids. Looked up from germline, CDR1 is LGHDT and CDR2 is YNNKEL (reference sequence). Unmatched junction bases numbered 9, after V lost 4 bases and J lost 5 bases. The CDR3 DNA sequence: TGTGCCAGCAGCCGAAGAGGGACAGGCGCTTATGGCTACACCTTC. Its protein is CASSRRGTGAYGYTF.

V and J are TRBV12-3 or TRBV12-4 and TRBJ1-2; D is uncertain. V shed 11 bases and J shed 7 bases, with 20 bases lying between them. The CDR3 covers 13 residues. The CDR3 DNA follows: TGTGCCTCCTCCCCGGGGTATTCCAGTGGCTACACCTTC. Its protein product is CASSPGYSSGYTF.

The J gene is TRBJ1-1, the V gene TRBV4-2; D is unresolved. The CDR3 contains 14 residues. Trimming stripped 3 bases from V and 2 bases from J, with 10 bases between. Germline V gene lookup returns CDR1 LGHNA and CDR2 YNFKEQ. CDR3 protein: CASSQPWENTEAFF. CDR3 nucleotide sequence: TGTGCCAGCAGCCAGCCGTGGGAAAACACTGAAGCTTTCTTT.

V gene TRBV3-1 combines with J gene TRBJ1-3, with no clear D. Germline CDR1 reads LGHDT; CDR2 reads YNNKEL (reference sequence). This CDR3 spans 13 amino acids. With 8 bases removed from V and 7 bases from J, the gap between germline ends came to 15 bases. In DNA form, the CDR3 reads TGTGCCAGCCAATTCGGGCCGTCCAACACCATATATTTT. It translates to CASQFGPSNTIYF.

The chain joins TRBV2 to TRBJ2-5, with unresolved D. CDR1 and CDR2 from the germline V gene are SNHLY and FYNNEI. V was shortened by 4 bases and J by 2 bases, with 11 bases between the two germline ends. This CDR3 has 14 amino acids. The CDR3 DNA reads as TGTGCCAGCAGTGCCGGAGCTCTTCAAGAGACCCAGTACTTC. Amino acids: CASSAGALQETQYF.

CDR3 sequence (DNA): TGTGCCAGCAGCTTAGGTGGCCAGGGTCAGCAGTACGTC. The encoded protein is CASSLGGQGQQYV. The chain links TRBV7-2 to TRBJ2-7; the D gene is possibly TRBD1 (5 bases). The CDR3 totals 13 residues. V was clipped by 1 base and J by 8 bases, with 12 bases between them. Per germline, CDR1 SGHTA and CDR2 FQGNSA.

CDR3 residues: CAISESWEGAARQYF. CDR3 DNA sequence: TGTGCCATCAGTGAGTCATGGGAAGGGGCAGCTCGGCAGTACTTC. This chain connects TRBV10-3 to TRBJ2-7; D may be TRBD1 (5 bases). V shed 0 bases and J shed 9 bases, with 18 bases lying between them. Germline lookup yields CDR1 ENHRY and CDR2 SYGVKD. This CDR3 comprises 15 residues.

The rearrangement joins TRBV19 to TRBJ2-5, with TRBD1 matching over 7 bases. This CDR3 contains 16 residues. In germline, CDR1 is LNHDA, CDR2 SQIVND (reference sequence). Trimming took 3 bases from V and 2 from J; bases not matched to a gene: 9. Written as DNA, the CDR3 is TGTGCCAGTAGTATTACGGCAGGGGGTATACAAGAGACCCAGTACTTC. It is translated as CASSITAGGIQETQYF.

This clonotype was counted a few times. The chain recombines TRBV20-1 with TRBJ2-2; 8 bases agree with TRBD1. The CDR3 totals 13 residues. V gave up 5 bases and J gave up 6 bases; unmatched junction bases: 5. The V gene's germline CDR1 is DFQATT and CDR2 SNEGSKA (reference sequence). DNA of the CDR3: TGCAGTGCTCCGGGCAGGGGGCCCGGGGAGCTGTTTTTT. Protein: CSAPGRGPGELFF.

The chain combines TRBV5-1 with TRBJ2-5, with 10 bases identical to TRBD2. The CDR3 has 16 amino acids. J lost 1 base, V lost 1 base, and 4 bases had no gene match. Germline CDR1 is SGHRS and CDR2 is YFSETQ. The CDR3 DNA sequence: TGCGCCAGCAGCTTGTTCCTAGCGGGGGCCCAAGAGACCCAGTACTTC. It translates to CASSLFLAGAQETQYF.

The chain couples TRBV7-9 to TRBJ1-2; the D gene is possibly TRBD1 (5 bases). This CDR3 comprises 13 residues. V lost 5 bases and J 4 bases, leaving 11 bases between the germline ends. Germline V gene sequence: CDR1 SEHNR, CDR2 FQNEAQ (reference sequence). The CDR3 nucleotides are TGTGCCAGCAGCCCGGACGGGACCTATGGCTACACCTTC. Protein: CASSPDGTYGYTF.

This clonotype was recorded a few times. The genes are TRBV6-2 or TRBV6-3 and TRBJ1-5; D gene unclear. CDR1 and CDR2 from the germline V gene are MNHEY and SVGEGT. With 6 bases removed from V and 8 bases from J, the gap between germline ends came to 11 bases. There are 12 residues in the CDR3. The CDR3 reads CASSPGLEPQHF. CDR3 coding DNA: TGTGCCAGCAGCCCAGGACTCGAGCCCCAGCATTTT.

The genes are TRBV4-3 and TRBJ1-4; D not certain. The V gene lost 0 bases and the J gene lost 5 bases, with 10 bases spanning the gap. This CDR3 is built from 15 residues. The V gene's germline CDR1 is LGHNA and CDR2 YSLEER. The CDR3 bases are TGCGCCAGCAGCCAAGATCCGAGAGGGAATGAAAAACTGTTTTTT. Translating gives CASSQDPRGNEKLFF.

This clonotype was recorded a few times. The chain is built from TRBV7-2 and TRBJ1-4; D gene ambiguous. This CDR3 contains 14 residues. Trimming took off 1 base at V and 12 bases at J, with 15 bases between the two ends. Germline values: CDR1 SGHTA, CDR2 FQGNSA. In DNA, the CDR3 is TGTGCCAGCAGCTTAGTTGGCACCCAGTTGGAACTGTTTTTT. Translation: CASSLVGTQLELFF.

The rearrangement links TRBV6-1 to TRBJ1-5; 7 positions match TRBD1. The V segment lost 5 bases and the J segment 6 bases; nucleotides outside the gene matches: 7. This CDR3 is built from 14 residues. Germline CDR1 and CDR2: MNHNS and SASEGT. CDR3 residues: CASSTTGESQPQHF. Written as DNA, the CDR3 is TGTGCCAGCAGTACAACAGGGGAATCTCAGCCCCAGCATTTT.

The rearrangement joins TRBV7-9 to TRBJ2-1; D is unresolved. CDR3 length equals 13 residues. Germline V gene sequence: CDR1 SEHNR, CDR2 FQNEAQ (reference sequence). V was trimmed by 2 bases and J by 9 bases, leaving 11 bases between them. This CDR3 reads CASSLTSDREQFF. CDR3 in DNA: TGTGCCAGCAGCTTAACGTCGGATCGTGAGCAGTTCTTC.

The rearrangement uses TRBV7-9 and TRBJ2-3; 9 nucleotides align to TRBD2. Per the germline V gene, CDR1 is SEHNR and CDR2 is FQNEAQ (reference sequence). The CDR3 is 16 amino acids. Unmatched junction bases numbered 4, after V lost 1 base and J lost 2 bases. This CDR3 is CASSLVSGGITDTQYF. CDR3 nucleotides: TGTGCCAGCAGCTTAGTCAGCGGGGGGATCACAGATACGCAGTATTTT.

There are a few counts of this clonotype. V usage is TRBV4-1 and J usage is TRBJ1-1, with D possibly matching TRBD1 (5 bases). Per the germline V gene, CDR1 is MGHRA and CDR2 is YSYEKL. The CDR3 consists of 15 residues. Trimming took 4 bases from V and 2 from J, leaving 14 bases between them. The CDR3 DNA follows: TGCGCCAGCAGCCTTATGGCAGGGCTAAACACTGAAGCTTTCTTT. It encodes CASSLMAGLNTEAFF.

This clonotype was seen more than once but under ten times. The rearrangement uses TRBV6-2 or TRBV6-3 and TRBJ2-7; D possibly corresponds to TRBD1 (8 bases). V lost 7 bases and J 7 bases, leaving 14 bases between the germline ends. The CDR3 contains 12 residues. CDR1 and CDR2 (germline): MNHEY, SVGEGT. CDR3 sequence (DNA): TGTGCCAGCACCGGACAGGGAGGGGAGCAGTACGTC. The encoded protein is CASTGQGGEQYV.

The chain uses TRBV5-4 and TRBJ2-5, with a weak D call TRBD2 (8 bases). The length of the CDR3 is 13 residues. Trimming stripped 10 bases from V and 1 base from J, with 14 bases between. Germline CDR1 is SGHNT and CDR2 is YYREEE (reference sequence). In DNA, the CDR3 is TGTGCCGGCGGGGGGACAGCCCAAGAGACCCAGTACTTC. Its translation: CAGGGTAQETQYF.